This T cell receptor (beta chain) is drawn from a study of T cells in Graves' hyperthyroidism and ophthalmopathy. V dropped 1 base and J dropped 4 bases, with 12 bases sitting between them. The CDR3 contains 15 residues. The germline gives CDR1 SGHAT, CDR2 FQDESV (reference sequence). This clonotype has a handful of counts. RNA transcripts yielded amplified TCR beta CDR3 regions. The primer set for the first-round RT-PCR of the TCR CDR3 was HTBI. Using its own MiXCR run on the multiplex PCR reads, TCRdb lists one record per CDR3 protein. Among some 760,000 distinct CDR3 sequences listed, less than 15% were seen once.

The TCR originated in a woman aged 18-35 years with Graves' hyperthyroidism. This sequence joins TRBV11-1 and TRBJ2-3; possible D gene TRBD1, 6 bases. Material for sequencing was blood. The CDR3 here is CASSLGGPRADTQYF. CDR3 in DNA: TGTGCCAGCAGCTTAGGGGGGCCTCGGGCAGATACGCAGTATTTT.